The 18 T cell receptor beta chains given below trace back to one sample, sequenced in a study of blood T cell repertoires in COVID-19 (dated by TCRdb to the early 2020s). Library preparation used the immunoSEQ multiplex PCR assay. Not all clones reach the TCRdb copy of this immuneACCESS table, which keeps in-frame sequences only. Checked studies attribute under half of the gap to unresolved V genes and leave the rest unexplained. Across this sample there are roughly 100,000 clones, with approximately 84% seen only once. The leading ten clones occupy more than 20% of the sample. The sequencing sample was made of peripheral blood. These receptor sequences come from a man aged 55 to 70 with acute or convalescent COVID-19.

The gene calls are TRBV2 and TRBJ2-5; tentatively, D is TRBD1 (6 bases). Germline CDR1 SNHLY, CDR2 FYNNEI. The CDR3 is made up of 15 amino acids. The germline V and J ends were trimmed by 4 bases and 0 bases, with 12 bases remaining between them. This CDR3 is CASSVRGTNQETQYF. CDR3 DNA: TGTGCCAGCAGTGTGCGTGGGACAAACCAAGAGACCCAGTACTTC.

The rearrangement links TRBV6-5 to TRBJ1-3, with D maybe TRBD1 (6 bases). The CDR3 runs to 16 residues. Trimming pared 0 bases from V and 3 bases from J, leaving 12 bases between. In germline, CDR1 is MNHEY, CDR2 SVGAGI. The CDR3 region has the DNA TGTGCCAGCAGTTACTCCCGGGGGGCTGGTGGAAACACCATATATTTT. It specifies CASSYSRGAGGNTIYF.

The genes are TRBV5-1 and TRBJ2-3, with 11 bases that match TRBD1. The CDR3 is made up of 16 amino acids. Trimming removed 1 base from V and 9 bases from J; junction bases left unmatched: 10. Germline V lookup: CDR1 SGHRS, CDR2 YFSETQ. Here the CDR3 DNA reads TGCGCCAGCAGCTTGTCGGGACAGGGGGTTATCGACACGCAGTATTTT. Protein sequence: CASSLSGQGVIDTQYF.

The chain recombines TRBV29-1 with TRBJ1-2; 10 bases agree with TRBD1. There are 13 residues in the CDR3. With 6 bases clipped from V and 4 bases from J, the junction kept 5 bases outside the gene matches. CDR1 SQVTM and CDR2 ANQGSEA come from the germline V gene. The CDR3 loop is CSVVDRGLYGYTF. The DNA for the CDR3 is TGCAGCGTAGTTGACAGGGGGCTCTATGGCTACACCTTC.

CDR3 in amino acids: CASSQREGHTDTQYF. The CDR3 DNA reads TGTGCCAGCAGCCAACGGGAGGGCCACACAGATACGCAGTATTTT. V usage is TRBV4-2 and J usage is TRBJ2-3, with 8 bases identical to TRBD2. This CDR3 has 15 residues. CDR1 LGHNA and CDR2 YNFKEQ come from the germline V gene. The V segment lost 2 bases and the J segment 2 bases; nucleotides outside the gene matches: 3.

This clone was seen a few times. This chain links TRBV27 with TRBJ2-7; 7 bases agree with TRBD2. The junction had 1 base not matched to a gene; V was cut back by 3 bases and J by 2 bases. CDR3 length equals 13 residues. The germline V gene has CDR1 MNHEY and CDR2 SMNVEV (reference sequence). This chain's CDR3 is CASSFAGAYEQYV. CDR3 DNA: TGTGCCAGCAGTTTTGCGGGGGCCTACGAGCAGTACGTC.

CDR3 coding DNA: TGTGCCAGCAGCCAACAACTAGCTGGTGAGCAGTTCTTC. Translated: CASSQQLAGEQFF. The chain is built from TRBV4-2 and TRBJ2-1; D may be TRBD2 (6 bases). Germline V gene sequence: CDR1 LGHNA, CDR2 YNFKEQ. V was cut by 2 bases and J by 9 bases, with 11 bases left in between. The CDR3 runs 13 residues.

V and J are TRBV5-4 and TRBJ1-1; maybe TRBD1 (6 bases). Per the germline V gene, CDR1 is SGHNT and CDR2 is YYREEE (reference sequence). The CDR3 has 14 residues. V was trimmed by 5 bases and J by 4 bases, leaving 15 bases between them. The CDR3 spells CASRRVKGGTEAFF. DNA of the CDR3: TGTGCCAGCAGGCGGGTGAAAGGGGGCACTGAAGCTTTCTTT.

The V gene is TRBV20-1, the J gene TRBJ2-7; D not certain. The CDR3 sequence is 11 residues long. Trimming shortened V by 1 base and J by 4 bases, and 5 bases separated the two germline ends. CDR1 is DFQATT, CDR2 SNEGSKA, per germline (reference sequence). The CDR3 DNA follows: TGCAGTGCTAGAGCGGTTTACGAGCAGTACTTC. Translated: CSARAVYEQYF.

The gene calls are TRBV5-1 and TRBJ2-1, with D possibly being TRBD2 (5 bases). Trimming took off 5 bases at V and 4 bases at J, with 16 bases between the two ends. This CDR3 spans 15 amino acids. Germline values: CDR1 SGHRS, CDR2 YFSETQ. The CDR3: CASSSDSTGYNEQFF. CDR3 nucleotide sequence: TGCGCCAGCAGTTCTGACTCGACGGGGTACAATGAGCAGTTCTTC. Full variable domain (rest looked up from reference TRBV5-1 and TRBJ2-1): KAGVTQTPRYLIKTRGQQVTLSCSPISGHRSVSWYQQTPGQGLQFLFEYFSETQRNKGNFPGRFSGRQFSNSRSEMNVSTLELGDSALYLCASSSDSTGYNEQFFGPGTRLTVL.

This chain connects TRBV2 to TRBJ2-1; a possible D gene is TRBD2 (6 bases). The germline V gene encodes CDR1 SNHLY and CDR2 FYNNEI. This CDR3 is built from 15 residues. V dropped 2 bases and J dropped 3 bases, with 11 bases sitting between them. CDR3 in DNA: TGTGCCAGCAGTGAAATGGAGGGCCTCTACAATGAGCAGTTCTTC. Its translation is CASSEMEGLYNEQFF.

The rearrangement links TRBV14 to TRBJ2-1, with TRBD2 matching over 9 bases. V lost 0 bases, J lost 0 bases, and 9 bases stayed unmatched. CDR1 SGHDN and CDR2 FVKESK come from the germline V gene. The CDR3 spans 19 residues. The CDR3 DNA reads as TGTGCCAGCAGCCAAGATTGGGGGAGCGGGAGGAGCTCCTACAATGAGCAGTTCTTC. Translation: CASSQDWGSGRSSYNEQFF.

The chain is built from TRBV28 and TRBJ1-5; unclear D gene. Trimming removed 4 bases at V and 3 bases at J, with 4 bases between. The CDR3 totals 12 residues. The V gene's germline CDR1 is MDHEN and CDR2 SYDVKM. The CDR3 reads CASSSFNQPQHF. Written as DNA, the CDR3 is TGTGCCAGCAGTTCCTTCAATCAGCCCCAGCATTTT.

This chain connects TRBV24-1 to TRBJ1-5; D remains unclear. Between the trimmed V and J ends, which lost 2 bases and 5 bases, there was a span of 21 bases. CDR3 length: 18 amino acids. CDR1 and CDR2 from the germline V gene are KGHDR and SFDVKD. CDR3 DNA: TGTGCCACCAGTGATTCGGGAGGGTCTGGTGGGTTTGATCAGCCCCAGCATTTT. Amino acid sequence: CATSDSGGSGGFDQPQHF.

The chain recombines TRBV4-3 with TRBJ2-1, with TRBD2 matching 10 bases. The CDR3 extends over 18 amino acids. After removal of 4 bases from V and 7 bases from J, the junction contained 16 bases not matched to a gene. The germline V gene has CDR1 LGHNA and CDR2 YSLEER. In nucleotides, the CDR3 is TGCGCCAGCAGCCGGTATATCCAGCGGGAGGGAGTTTTTAATGAGCAGTTCTTC. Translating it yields CASSRYIQREGVFNEQFF.

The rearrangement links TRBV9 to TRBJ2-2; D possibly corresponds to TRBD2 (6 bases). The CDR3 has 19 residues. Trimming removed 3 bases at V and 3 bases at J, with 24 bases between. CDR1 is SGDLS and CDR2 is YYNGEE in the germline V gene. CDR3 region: CASSALGGGLVVYTGELFF. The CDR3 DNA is TGTGCCAGCAGCGCCCTGGGGGGTGGGCTCGTGGTATACACCGGGGAGCTGTTTTTT.

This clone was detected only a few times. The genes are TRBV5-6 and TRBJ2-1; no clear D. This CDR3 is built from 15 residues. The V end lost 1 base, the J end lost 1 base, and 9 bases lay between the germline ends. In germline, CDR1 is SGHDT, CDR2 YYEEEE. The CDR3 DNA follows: TGTGCCAGCAGCTTGCTCCGTAGATCCTACAATGAGCAGTTCTTC. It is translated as CASSLLRRSYNEQFF.

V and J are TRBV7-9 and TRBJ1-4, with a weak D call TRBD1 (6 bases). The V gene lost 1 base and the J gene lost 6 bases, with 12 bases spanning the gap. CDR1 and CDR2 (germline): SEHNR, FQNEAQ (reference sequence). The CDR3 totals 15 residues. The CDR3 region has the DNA TGTGCCAGCAGCTTAGACAGGGTTTCGTATGAAAAACTGTTTTTT. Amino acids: CASSLDRVSYEKLFF.